This T cell receptor beta chain stems from a study of STAT5B mutations in CD4+ large granular lymphocyte leukemia. Overall study findings and caveats: CD4-sorted patient repertoires seemed more clonal than healthy CD4+ repertoires. TRBV06-family usage was enriched in top patient clones (8/27) versus controls (2/35). Data were not HLA-matched across samples. No patients shared main leukemic clonotypes, though roughly 25% appeared at low frequency elsewhere.

The CDR3 has 16 residues. The germline V and J ends were trimmed by 4 bases and 0 bases, with 16 bases remaining between them. Germline lookup yields CDR1 SGHRS and CDR2 YFSETQ. Clones were read by immunoSEQ multiplex PCR, and TCRdb kept only the in-frame ones, dropping some. The sample lists about 45,000 clones, approximately 86% occurring once. With respect to this clone: Its antigen is not known.

This TCR was sampled from a human donor in good health. Sequenced material: CD4+ T cells from blood buffy coats. The chain joins TRBV5-1 to TRBJ1-2; D remains ambiguous. DNA for the CDR3: TGCGCCAGCAGCGGCGTAACTTCGGGCCCTAACTATGGCTACACCTTC. Encoded protein: CASSGVTSGPNYGYTF. Combining the CDR3 with reference TRBV5-1 and TRBJ1-2 gives the whole variable domain KAGVTQTPRYLIKTRGQQVTLSCSPISGHRSVSWYQQTPGQGLQFLFEYFSETQRNKGNFPGRFSGRQFSNSRSEMNVSTLELGDSALYLCASSGVTSGPNYGYTFGSGTRLTVV.